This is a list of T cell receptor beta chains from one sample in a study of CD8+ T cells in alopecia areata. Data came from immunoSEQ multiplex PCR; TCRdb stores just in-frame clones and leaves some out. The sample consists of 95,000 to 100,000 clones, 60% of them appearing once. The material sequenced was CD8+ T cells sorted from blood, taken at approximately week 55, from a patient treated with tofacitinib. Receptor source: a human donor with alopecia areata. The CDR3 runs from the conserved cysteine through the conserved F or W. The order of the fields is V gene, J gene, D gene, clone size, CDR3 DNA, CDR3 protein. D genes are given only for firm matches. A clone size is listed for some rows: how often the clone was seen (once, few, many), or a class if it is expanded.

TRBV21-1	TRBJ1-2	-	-	TGTGCCAGCAGCACCCGGGACAGGGGGCTTCGGGACAGGGGGCTTCCCTATGGCTACACCTTC	CASSTRDRGLRDRGLPYGYTF
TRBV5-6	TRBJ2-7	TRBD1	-	TGTGCCAGCTCCTCCGGGACAGGTCTATACGAGCAGTACTTC	CASSSGTGLYEQYF
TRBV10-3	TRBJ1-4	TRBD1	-	TGTGCCATCAGTGAGGCCGGGACAGACGAAAAACTGTTTTTT	CAISEAGTDEKLFF
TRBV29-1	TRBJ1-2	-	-	TGCAGCGTTGACAGGCCTAACTATGGCTACACCTTC	CSVDRPNYGYTF
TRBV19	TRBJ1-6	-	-	TGTGCCAGTAGTATTGGGGTCGGTTCACCCCTCCACTTT	CASSIGVGSPLHF
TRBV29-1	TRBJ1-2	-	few	TGCAGCGTTGAAGAGGACCTTTACACCTTC	CSVEEDLYTF
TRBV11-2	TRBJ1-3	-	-	TGTGCCAGCAGCTTAGCCTCAACAGGGAGCACCATATATTTT	CASSLASTGSTIYF
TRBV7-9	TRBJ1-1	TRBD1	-	TGTGCCAGCAGCTTAGCTCAGGGGGGCACTGAAGCTTTCTTT	CASSLAQGGTEAFF
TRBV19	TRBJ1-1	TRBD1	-	TGTGCCAGTAGTATGGACAGGGGGCCAAACACTGAAGCTTTCTTT	CASSMDRGPNTEAFF
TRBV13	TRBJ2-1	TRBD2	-	TGTGCCAGCAGCTTAGGCCGAATAGCGGGGATGAAAGACAATGAGCAGTTCTTC	CASSLGRIAGMKDNEQFF
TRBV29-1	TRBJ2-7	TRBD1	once	TGCAGCGTTGAAGAGGACAGGGGGCGTTACGAGCAGTACTTC	CSVEEDRGRYEQYF
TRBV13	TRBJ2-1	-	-	TGTGCCAGCAGCTTTGGGACAAATGAGCAGTTCTTC	CASSFGTNEQFF
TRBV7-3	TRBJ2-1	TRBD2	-	TGTGCCAGCAGCGCTACTAGCGGGGGGGCCCGATCTGGTGAGCAGTTCTTC	CASSATSGGARSGEQFF
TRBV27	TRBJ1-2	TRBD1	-	TGTGCCAGTACCTCAGGGACAGGGGAAGGCTACACCTTC	CASTSGTGEGYTF
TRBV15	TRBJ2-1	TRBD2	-	TGTGCCACCAGCAGCCTGTGGGAGGGCCCCCTCGCTGGGGAGCAGTTCTTC	CATSSLWEGPLAGEQFF
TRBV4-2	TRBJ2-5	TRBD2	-	TGTGCCAGCAGCCAAGATAGCGGGGGGGCGTCGGAGACCCAGTACTTC	CASSQDSGGASETQYF
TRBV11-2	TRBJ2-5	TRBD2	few	TGTGCCAGCAGCTTAGTAGCCGGGGGGGAGGAGACCCAGTACTTC	CASSLVAGGEETQYF
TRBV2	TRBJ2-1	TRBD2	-	TGTGCCAGCAGGCCCTCTAGCGGGGGGGGCAATGAGCAGTTCTTC	CASRPSSGGGNEQFF
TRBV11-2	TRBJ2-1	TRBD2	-	TGTGCCAGCAGCTTCGTAGCGGGGGGGCTAAATGAGCAGTTCTTC	CASSFVAGGLNEQFF
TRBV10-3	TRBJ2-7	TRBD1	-	TGTGCCATCAGTAAGACCGGGACAGGGATCTACGAGCAGTACTTC	CAISKTGTGIYEQYF
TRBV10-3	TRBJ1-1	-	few	TGTGCCATCCGCCCGACGCCTTTTGGGAACACTGAAGCTTTCTTT	CAIRPTPFGNTEAFF
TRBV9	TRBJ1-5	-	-	TGTGCCAGCAGCGCCTCGGGGGGCGGGAGTCAGCCCCAGCATTTT	CASSASGGGSQPQHF
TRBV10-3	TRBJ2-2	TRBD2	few	TGTGCCATCGGCGGACTAGCGGAAAACACCGGGGAGCTGTTTTTT	CAIGGLAENTGELFF
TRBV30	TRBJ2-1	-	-	TGTGCCTGCCAAGGTAGCGCAACCTACAATGAGCAGTTCTTC	CACQGSATYNEQFF
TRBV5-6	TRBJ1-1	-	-	TGTGCCAGCAGCTTGGGCAGGACTGAAGCTTTCTTT	CASSLGRTEAFF
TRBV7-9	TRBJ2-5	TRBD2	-	TGTGCCAGCAGCTTACCCGGGACTAGCGGGGCCCAAGAGACCCAGTACTTC	CASSLPGTSGAQETQYF
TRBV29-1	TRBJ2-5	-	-	TGCAGCGTTGTAAGTTTTATGGAGACCCAGTACTTC	CSVVSFMETQYF
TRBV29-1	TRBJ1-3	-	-	TGCAGCGTTGAAATAGCAGGGATAAACACCATATATTTT	CSVEIAGINTIYF
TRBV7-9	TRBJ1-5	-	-	TGTGCCAGCAGCAGAGCGGGCCAGCCCCAGCATTTT	CASSRAGQPQHF
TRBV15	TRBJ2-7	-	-	TGTGCCACCAGCAGCTACAGTTACGAGCAGTACTTC	CATSSYSYEQYF
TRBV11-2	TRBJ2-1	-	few	TGTGCCAGCAGCTTACCCAAGGGCCCCTACAATGAGCAGTTCTTC	CASSLPKGPYNEQFF
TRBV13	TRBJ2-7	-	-	TGTGCCAGCAGCTTTGGTGGGGCCGAGCAGTACTTC	CASSFGGAEQYF
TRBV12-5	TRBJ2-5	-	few	TGTGCTAGTTGCCTAGAGGGCCAAGAGACCCAGTACTTC	CASCLEGQETQYF
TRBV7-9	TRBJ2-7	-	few	TGTGCCAGCATCGATGACAGCTCCTACGAGCAGTACTTC	CASIDDSSYEQYF
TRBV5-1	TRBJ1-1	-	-	TGCGCCAGCAGCGCCGACCAGCCGAACACTGAAGCTTTCTTT	CASSADQPNTEAFF
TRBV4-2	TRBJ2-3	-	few	TGTGCCAGCAGCCAAGTCCAACGGGGGAGCGGTACGCAGTATTTT	CASSQVQRGSGTQYF
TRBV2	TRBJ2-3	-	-	TGTGCCAGCAGTGCGACAGGAGCTAGCACAGATACGCAGTATTTT	CASSATGASTDTQYF